The 13 T cell receptor beta chains reported below all come from one sample, sequenced in a study of early T cells in non-severe SARS-CoV-2 infection. TCRdb recomputed calls from the 5' RACE reads with MiXCR, one row per CDR3 protein. The sample comprises more than 35,000 distinct CDR3 sequences, 5.8% of which are singletons, and approximately 24% rests with the top ten. Material for sequencing was whole blood. Every receptor here comes from an adult who was a healthcare worker with PCR-confirmed SARS-CoV-2 infection or an uninfected control (not recorded which).

This clonotype was picked up a small number of times. V usage is TRBV6-6 and J usage is TRBJ2-3; tentatively, D is TRBD2 (5 bases). The CDR3 is 14 amino acids. Per the germline V gene, CDR1 is MNHNY and CDR2 is SVGAGI (reference sequence). V shed 8 bases and J shed 0 bases, with 12 bases lying between them. CDR3 DNA: TGTGCCAGCTCGGGGTTCGGGAGCACAGATACGCAGTATTTT. It is translated as CASSGFGSTDTQYF.

The table lists this clonotype with many counts. This chain uses TRBV27 with TRBJ2-7; D is perhaps TRBD2 (5 bases). The germline V gene encodes CDR1 MNHEY and CDR2 SMNVEV (reference sequence). Trimming removed 5 bases at V and 2 bases at J, with 19 bases between. This CDR3 region has 16 residues. CDR3 in amino acids: CASSPLPGINPYEQYF. CDR3 bases: TGTGCCAGCAGTCCCCTCCCCGGGATCAACCCCTACGAGCAGTACTTC.

The sample holds many counts of this clonotype. This chain links TRBV7-9 with TRBJ2-3; no clear D gene. Germline values: CDR1 SEHNR, CDR2 FQNEAQ (reference sequence). V dropped 1 base and J dropped 6 bases, with 8 bases sitting between them. The CDR3 runs to 13 residues. The CDR3 loop reads CASSLDGSDTQYF. In nucleotides, the CDR3 is TGTGCCAGCAGCTTAGATGGAAGTGATACGCAGTATTTT.

The table lists this clonotype with a few counts. This chain connects TRBV11-2 to TRBJ2-7; weak D call: TRBD1 (6 bases). CDR1 and CDR2 (germline): SGHAT, FQNNGV. Trimming removed 3 bases at V and 1 base at J, with 16 bases between. This CDR3 has 16 amino acids. Written as DNA, the CDR3 is TGTGCCAGCAGCTTGTTTGCCGGGACAACATCCTACGAGCAGTACTTC. Protein: CASSLFAGTTSYEQYF. The whole variable domain, remainder taken from reference TRBV11-2 and TRBJ2-7, is EAGVAQSPRYKIIEKRQSVAFWCNPISGHATLYWYQQILGQGPKLLIQFQNNGVVDDSQLPKDRFSAERLKGVDSTLKIQPAKLEDSAVYLCASSLFAGTTSYEQYFGPGTRLTVT.

Ten or more counts support this clonotype. The chain has TRBV7-6 and TRBJ2-1; maybe TRBD2 (7 bases). V was pared by 5 bases and J by 0 bases, with 17 bases between. This CDR3 spans 17 amino acids. CDR1 SGHVS and CDR2 FNYEAQ come from the germline V gene. The chain's CDR3 is CASSPPGGAFSYNEQFF. DNA for the CDR3: TGTGCCAGCAGCCCCCCTGGGGGGGCCTTCTCCTACAATGAGCAGTTCTTC.

At least ten counts were recorded for this clonotype. V is TRBV7-2 and J is TRBJ2-2; D might be TRBD2 (6 bases). V dropped 2 bases and J dropped 7 bases, with 17 bases sitting between them. This CDR3 comprises 16 residues. The germline V gene encodes CDR1 SGHTA and CDR2 FQGNSA. CDR3 DNA sequence: TGTGCCAGCAGCTTAATTCGGGACTTCGCACACGGGGAGCTGTTTTTT. Residues: CASSLIRDFAHGELFF. The full variable domain, in which reference TRBV7-2 and TRBJ2-2 provide the parts outside the CDR3, is GAGVSQSPSNKVTEKGKDVELRCDPISGHTALYWYRQSLGQGLEFLIYFQGNSAPDKSGLPSDRFSAERTGGSVSTLTIQRTQQEDSAVYLCASSLIRDFAHGELFFGEGSRLTVL.

In this sample, this clonotype turned up many times. This chain links TRBV2 with TRBJ2-1, with D possibly matching TRBD1 (5 bases). The CDR3 spans 13 residues. V was trimmed by 1 base and J by 12 bases, leaving 13 bases between them. Germline CDR1 SNHLY, CDR2 FYNNEI. This chain's CDR3 is CASSEEIDSRQFF. Written as DNA, the CDR3 is TGTGCCAGCAGTGAAGAAATCGACAGTAGGCAGTTCTTC. Filled out from reference TRBV2 and TRBJ2-1, the complete variable domain reads EPEVTQTPSHQVTQMGQEVILRCVPISNHLYFYWYRQILGQKVEFLVSFYNNEISEKSEIFDDQFSVERPDGSNFTLKIRSTKLEDSAMYFCASSEEIDSRQFFGPGTRLTVL.

This clonotype was detected many times. This chain connects TRBV5-1 to TRBJ1-1, with no clear D. Between the trimmed V and J ends, which lost 0 bases and 0 bases, there was a span of 15 bases. Per germline, CDR1 SGHRS and CDR2 YFSETQ. The CDR3 consists of 17 residues. The CDR3 is CASSLARLGNMNTEAFF. CDR3 DNA: TGCGCCAGCAGCTTGGCCCGTCTAGGCAACATGAACACTGAAGCTTTCTTT.

This clonotype was observed at least ten times. V is TRBV30 and J is TRBJ2-2; D gene uncertain. CDR3 length equals 13 residues. Trimming left V 4 bases short and J 0 bases short, with 6 bases between. Germline V gene sequence: CDR1 GTSNPN, CDR2 SVGIG (reference sequence). The CDR3 sequence: CAWKSPNTGELFF. The CDR3 nucleotides read TGTGCCTGGAAATCCCCGAACACCGGGGAGCTGTTTTTT. Looking up the rest from reference TRBV30 and TRBJ2-2 gives the full variable domain: SQTIHQWPATLVQPVGSPLSLECTVEGTSNPNLYWYRQAAGRGLQLLFYSVGIGQISSEVPQNLSASRPQDRQFILSSKKLLLSDSGFYLCAWKSPNTGELFFGEGSRLTVL.

This clonotype turned up a few times. The chain combines TRBV28 with TRBJ2-7; 12 positions agree with TRBD2. Germline CDR1 reads MDHEN; CDR2 reads SYDVKM. The CDR3 consists of 14 residues. J gave up 3 bases and V 10 bases, and 7 bases lay outside the gene matches. CDR3 bases: TGTGCCATCCGAAGGACTAGCGGGATCTACGAGCAGTACTTC. Amino acids: CAIRRTSGIYEQYF.

This clonotype has a count of ten or more. V is TRBV11-2 and J is TRBJ2-5; no firm D call. The CDR3 length is 12 residues. Germline loops: CDR1 SGHAT, CDR2 FQNNGV. The V gene lost 1 base and the J gene lost 7 bases, with 7 bases spanning the gap. The CDR3 region is CASSLGSVTQYF. CDR3 bases: TGTGCCAGCAGCTTAGGCTCGGTGACCCAGTACTTC.

This chain joins TRBV18 and TRBJ1-1; 8 nucleotides line up with TRBD1. With V trimmed by 1 base and J by 3 bases, 4 bases remained unmatched. Germline CDR1 reads KGHSH; CDR2 reads LQKENI. This CDR3 has 15 amino acids. CDR3 DNA: TGTGCCAGCTCACCACAGGCGGACAGGGACACTGAAGCTTTCTTT. This translates into CASSPQADRDTEAFF.

This clonotype was recorded at least ten times. The chain employs TRBV6-1 and TRBJ2-1; 10 bases are a match to TRBD2. Germline V CDR1 and CDR2: MNHNS, SASEGT. The CDR3 is 15 amino acids. V trimming: 7 bases; J trimming: 6 bases; junction bases outside the gene matches: 9. The CDR3 sequence: CASNSLGLASNEQFF. CDR3 bases: TGTGCCAGCAATTCCCTGGGACTAGCGTCCAATGAGCAGTTCTTC.